One and the same sample provided the 8 T cell receptor beta chains below, sequenced in a study of Ad26.COV2.S vaccination and SARS-CoV-2 variants. Generated by immunoSEQ multiplex PCR, the TCRdb table keeps only in-frame clones and is missing some. This table holds more than 300,000 clones, 80% to 90% found once. The treatment is: roughly 18 received Ad26.COV2.S at low or high dose, single or two shots; several received placebo; per-sample allocation not given. Each sample was drawn 63 days after the first injection (of vaccine or placebo). The specimen comprised peripheral blood, sampled in a trial of Ad26.COV2.S vaccine versus placebo. All receptors come from a person between 18 and 60 years old who received the Ad26.COV2.S COVID-19 vaccine or a placebo.

This chain joins TRBV2 and TRBJ2-1; D may be TRBD1 (5 bases). The germline gives CDR1 SNHLY, CDR2 FYNNEI. V was shortened by 7 bases and J by 6 bases, with 16 bases between the two germline ends. This CDR3 has 14 amino acids. CDR3 in DNA: TGTGCCAGCAAGGGCAATAGGGGTCGCAATGAGCAGTTCTTC. Its protein product is CASKGNRGRNEQFF.

This clone appeared a few times. V gene TRBV7-2 combines with J gene TRBJ2-5; D unresolved. The CDR3 spans 15 residues. V lost 5 bases and J lost 5, with 18 bases in between. Germline CDR1 SGHTA, CDR2 FQGNSA. As DNA, the CDR3 is TGTGCCAGCAGCCCCCATCCCGGGCGTACGGAGACCCAGTACTTC. Protein product: CASSPHPGRTETQYF.

V and J are TRBV28 and TRBJ2-7; either TRBD1 or TRBD2 may fit D (5 bases each). Germline V gene data show CDR1 as MDHEN and CDR2 as SYDVKM. The CDR3 is 13 residues long. Deletions cut 6 bases from V and 3 bases from J, with 12 bases between. CDR3 coding DNA: TGTGCCAGCAGCCAGGGACCAGTCTACGAGCAGTACTTC. Its protein is CASSQGPVYEQYF.

The gene calls are TRBV5-1 and TRBJ2-2; a weak D match, TRBD2 (6 bases). V was clipped by 7 bases and J by 5 bases, with 21 bases between them. The CDR3 has 16 amino acids. Germline CDR1 reads SGHRS; CDR2 reads YFSETQ. CDR3 in DNA: TGCGCCAGCTCCCCGGAGGGCCTCCTAAGGACCGGGGAGCTGTTTTTT. Protein product: CASSPEGLLRTGELFF.

V gene TRBV11-2 combines with J gene TRBJ1-4; no firm D call. The CDR3 loop spans 16 amino acids. The V gene's germline CDR1 is SGHAT and CDR2 FQNNGV. V lost 1 base to trimming and J lost 4 bases, with 13 bases between them. In DNA form, the CDR3 reads TGTGCCAGCAGCTTAGCTCCCCGTATGGGTAATGAAAAACTGTTTTTT. Protein: CASSLAPRMGNEKLFF.

The chain recombines TRBV5-1 with TRBJ1-1, with a tentative D call TRBD1 (5 bases). Germline loops: CDR1 SGHRS, CDR2 YFSETQ. V was cut by 5 bases and J by 1 base, with 9 bases left in between. This CDR3 is 13 amino acids long. CDR3 nucleotide sequence: TGCGCCAGCAGAGGACACCCGAACACTGAAGCTTTCTTT. Amino acids: CASRGHPNTEAFF.

The chain has TRBV2 and TRBJ2-7, with 8 bases identical to TRBD1. There are 15 residues in the CDR3. The germline gives CDR1 SNHLY, CDR2 FYNNEI. Germline trimming cut 0 bases from V and 3 bases from J; bases unmatched to any gene: 4. The CDR3 DNA is TGTGCCAGCAGTGAAGCGCAGGGGGCAGGCTACGAGCAGTACTTC. This encodes CASSEAQGAGYEQYF. Full variable domain (rest looked up from reference TRBV2 and TRBJ2-7): EPEVTQTPSHQVTQMGQEVILRCVPISNHLYFYWYRQILGQKVEFLVSFYNNEISEKSEIFDDQFSVERPDGSNFTLKIRSTKLEDSAMYFCASSEAQGAGYEQYFGPGTRLTVT.

About this clone itself: Germline is not matched at one junction end, which may reflect a read error. The rearrangement joins TRBV6-1 to TRBJ1-6, with 8 bases matching TRBD1. Germline CDR1 is MNHNS and CDR2 is SASEGT. The CDR3 length is 15 residues. The CDR3 coding sequence is TGTGCCAGCAGCGAAGATGGACAGGGTTACTCACCCCTCCACTTT. Protein: CASSEDGQGYSPLHF.